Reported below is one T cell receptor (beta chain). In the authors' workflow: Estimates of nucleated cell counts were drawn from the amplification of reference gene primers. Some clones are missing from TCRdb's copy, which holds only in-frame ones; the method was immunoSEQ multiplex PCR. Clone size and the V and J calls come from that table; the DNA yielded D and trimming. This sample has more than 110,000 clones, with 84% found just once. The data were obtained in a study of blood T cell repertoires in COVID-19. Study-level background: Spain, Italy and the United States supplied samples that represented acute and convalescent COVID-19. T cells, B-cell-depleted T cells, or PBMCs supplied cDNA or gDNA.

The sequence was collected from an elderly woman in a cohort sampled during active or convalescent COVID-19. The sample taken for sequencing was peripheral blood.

CDR3 loop: CSTGTGYGYTF. The CDR3 nucleotides are TGCAGCACAGGGACAGGGTATGGCTACACCTTC. This rearrangement joins TRBV29-1 to TRBJ1-2; 9 nucleotides agree with TRBD1. Losses at the gene ends were 8 bases for V and 5 bases for J; bases not matched to a gene: 3. The germline gives CDR1 SQVTM, CDR2 ANQGSEA. The CDR3 runs to 11 residues. The entire variable domain, with the rest obtained from reference TRBV29-1 and TRBJ1-2, is as follows: SAVISQKPSRDICQRGTSLTIQCQVDSQVTMMFWYRQQPGQSLTLIATANQGSEATYESGFVIDKFPISRPNLTFSTLTVSNMSPEDSSIYLCSTGTGYGYTFGSGTRLTVV.